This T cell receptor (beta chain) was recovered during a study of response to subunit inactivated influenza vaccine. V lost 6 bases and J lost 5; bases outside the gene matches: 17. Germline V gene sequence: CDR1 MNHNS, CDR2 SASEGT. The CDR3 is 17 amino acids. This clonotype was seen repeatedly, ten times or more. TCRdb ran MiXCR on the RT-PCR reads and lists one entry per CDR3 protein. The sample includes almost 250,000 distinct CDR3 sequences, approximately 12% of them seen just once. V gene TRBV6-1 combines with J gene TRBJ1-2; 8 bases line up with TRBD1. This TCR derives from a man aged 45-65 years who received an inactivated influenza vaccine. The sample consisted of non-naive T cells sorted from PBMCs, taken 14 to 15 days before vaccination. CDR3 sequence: CASSPLIGQGAGYGYTF. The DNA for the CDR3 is TGTGCCAGCAGCCCTCTGATAGGGCAGGGGGCCGGTTATGGCTACACCTTC.